Listed below are T cell receptor beta chains from one sample, sequenced in a study of CXCR3-negative and CXCR3-positive naive CD8 T cells. TCRdb reprocessed the 5' RACE reads and reports one entry per CDR3 protein, with no DNA. The sample shows approximately 96,000 distinct CDR3 sequences, and approximately 1% sits with its ten largest clones. Sequencing was done on a sample of naive CXCR3+ CD8+ T cells from blood. All receptors come from a human donor in good health. Some clones in this sample may be carry-over from other donors' samples. Each CDR3 is given with its conserved first and last residue.

len	j_gene	v_gene	CDR3aa
16	TRBJ2-1	TRBV19	CASSIGSGVTYNEQFF
14	TRBJ2-7	TRBV7-2	CTSSGDRGPYEQYF
16	TRBJ1-5	TRBV20-1	CSARDQPGLRNQPQHF
15	TRBJ1-1	TRBV12-3/TRBV12-4	CASSFDQYMNTEAFF
12	TRBJ1-2	TRBV5-1	CASSLGGDGYTF
17	TRBJ1-2	TRBV30	CAWVRGPSRQIFYGYTF
13	TRBJ2-5	TRBV29-1	CSVAPPLSETQYF
15	TRBJ1-1	TRBV9	CASSPDTGVDTEAFF
14	TRBJ1-6	TRBV15	CATSRSSGDSPLHF
17	TRBJ2-7	TRBV4-2	CASSQDPLVGGGYEQYF
14	TRBJ1-2	TRBV7-2	CASSLPGKQYGYTF
15	TRBJ2-5	TRBV7-9	CASSSFSGAEESQYF
18	TRBJ2-3	TRBV20-1	CSARGPSGSLGSTDTQYF
14	TRBJ2-5	TRBV19	CASSIGLYGETQYF
15	TRBJ2-7	TRBV29-1	CSVEEGTGGAVAQYF
15	TRBJ2-7	TRBV7-2	CASSHMGSSPYEQYF
16	TRBJ2-1	TRBV4-2	CASSQSLAGGLGEQFF
16	TRBJ1-6	TRBV7-9	CASSLKGIRHNSPLHF
17	TRBJ2-3	TRBV6-5	CASSSLTSDGGTDTQYF
15	TRBJ2-5	TRBV12-3/TRBV12-4	CASSLVGQAEETQYF
14	TRBJ2-1	TRBV29-1	CSVVRTGGAGEQFF
15	TRBJ2-7	TRBV27	CASSYNSEGPYEQYF
15	TRBJ1-5	TRBV7-9	CASSSDSSSNQPQHF
15	TRBJ1-2	TRBV12-3/TRBV12-4	CASSLGRREYYGYTF
15	TRBJ2-1	TRBV6-1	CASSSTGTGSDEQFF
16	TRBJ2-7	TRBV13	CASSPLNSRGTDEQYF
15	TRBJ2-5	TRBV6-6	CATSGTGDTFETQYF
15	TRBJ2-5	TRBV20-1	CSARAFRDSHGTQYF
15	TRBJ2-5	TRBV21-1	CVSSNPGLAPKTQYF
17	TRBJ2-1	TRBV28	CASSLLFGTGRYNEQFF
17	TRBJ2-5	TRBV24-1	CATSDFERGSGGETQYF
16	TRBJ2-1	TRBV29-1	CSVEGVEGSFYNEQFF
15	TRBJ2-7	TRBV4-2	CASSHRSSGSYEQYF
23	TRBJ2-3	TRBV3-1	CASSQDGRFRTSGAIYRTDTQYF
14	TRBJ2-2	TRBV7-2	CASSLYESSGELFF
13	TRBJ2-5	TRBV23-1	CASRGLGGETQYF
13	TRBJ2-1	TRBV29-1	CSVELAANNEQFF
15	TRBJ1-6	TRBV14	CASSPRTGYDSPLHF
12	TRBJ2-1	TRBV5-5	CASSTTGWEQFF
15	TRBJ2-1	TRBV29-1	CSVDGSPNSGNEQFF
13	TRBJ2-5	TRBV14	CASSPGLAETQYF